These 8 T cell receptor beta chains were all obtained from the same sample, sequenced in a study of cytotoxic CD8 clonotypes in ibrutinib-treated CLL. Clones were read by immunoSEQ multiplex PCR, and TCRdb kept only the in-frame ones, dropping some. Of roughly 47,000 clones in the sample, approximately 50% are singletons; the top ten hold 30% to 35%. The sample here was PBMCs, taken after 12 months of ibrutinib treatment. These TCRs come from a human donor with chronic lymphocytic leukemia.

This clone was seen more than once but under ten times. J is TRBJ2-7 and V is TRBV21-1; no check of the table's D call, TRBD2, against the DNA was made. TRBV21-1 is classified as a pseudogene. This CDR3 is 15 amino acids long. The CDR3 sequence is CASSSSVQLLYEQYF. CDR3 DNA: TGTGCCAGCAGCAGCAGCGTGCAATTACTCTACGAGCAGTACTTC.

The genes are TRBV5-6 and TRBJ2-1; D unresolved. The V end was cut by 2 bases, the J end by 9 bases, with 9 bases between. CDR1 is SGHDT and CDR2 is YYEEEE in the germline V gene. The CDR3 length is 12 residues. The CDR3: CASSLVRGEQFF. In nucleotides, the CDR3 is TGTGCCAGCAGCTTAGTTCGCGGTGAGCAGTTCTTC.

This clone is medium-sized (0.01 to 0.1%). The J gene is TRBJ2-2, the V gene TRBV29-1; 7 nucleotides match TRBD1. CDR1 and CDR2 from the germline V gene are SQVTM and ANQGSEA. The CDR3 runs 12 residues. CDR3 protein: CSGTENTGELFF. CDR3 nucleotides: TGCAGTGGGACAGAGAACACCGGGGAGCTGTTTTTT.

This clone was counted a few times. V usage is TRBV7-9 and J usage is TRBJ1-1, with 8 nucleotides matching TRBD1. Unmatched junction bases numbered 2, after V lost 5 bases and J lost 3 bases. The CDR3 spans 13 residues. The V gene's germline CDR1 is SEHNR and CDR2 FQNEAQ (reference sequence). The CDR3 region has the DNA TGTGCCAGCAGCGTACAGGGGGACACTGAAGCTTTCTTT. Translated, it gives CASSVQGDTEAFF.

The CDR3 reads CSARQDSTFF. The DNA for the CDR3 is TGCAGTGCTAGACAAGACAGCACGTTTTTT. The V call is TRBV20-1, the J call TRBJ1-4; weak D call: TRBD1 (5 bases). CDR1 and CDR2 (germline): DFQATT, SNEGSKA (reference sequence). CDR3 length: 10 amino acids. V was shortened by 2 bases and J by 16 bases, with 11 bases between the two germline ends.

The J gene is TRBJ1-6, the V gene TRBV27, with 9 bases identical to TRBD1. Trimming cost V 3 bases and J 8 bases; bases outside gene matches: 5. Looked up from germline, CDR1 is MNHEY and CDR2 is SMNVEV (reference sequence). CDR3 length equals 15 residues. In DNA, the CDR3 is TGTGCCAGCAGTTTCTACAGGGGGCAAGATTCACCCCTCCACTTT. This gives the protein CASSFYRGQDSPLHF.

This clone was seen a handful of times. The V call is TRBV27, the J call TRBJ2-2, with D unclear. From germline, CDR1 is MNHEY and CDR2 SMNVEV (reference sequence). The CDR3 contains 15 residues. The V end lost 8 bases, the J end lost 0 bases, and 13 bases lay between the germline ends. The CDR3 DNA reads as TGTGCCAGCTCCAGAGGACGGACGAACACCGGGGAGCTGTTTTTT. Protein product: CASSRGRTNTGELFF.

The chain is built from TRBV7-2 and TRBJ2-1; 11 positions match TRBD2. The trim removed 5 bases at V and 4 bases at J, leaving 7 bases unmatched. From germline, CDR1 is SGHTA and CDR2 FQGNSA. CDR3 length: 16 amino acids. The CDR3 sequence: CASSVRLAGLYNEQFF. The CDR3 DNA reads TGTGCCAGCAGCGTAAGACTAGCGGGGCTATACAATGAGCAGTTCTTC.